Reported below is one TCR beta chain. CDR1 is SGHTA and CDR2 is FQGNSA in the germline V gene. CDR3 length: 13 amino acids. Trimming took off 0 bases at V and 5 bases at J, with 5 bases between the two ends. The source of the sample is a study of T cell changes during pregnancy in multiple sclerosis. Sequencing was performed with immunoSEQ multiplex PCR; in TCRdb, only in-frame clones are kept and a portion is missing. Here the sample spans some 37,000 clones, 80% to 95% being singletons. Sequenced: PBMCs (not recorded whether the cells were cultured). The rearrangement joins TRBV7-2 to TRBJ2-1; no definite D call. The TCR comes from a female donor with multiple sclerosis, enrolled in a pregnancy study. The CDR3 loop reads CASSLAIHNEQFF. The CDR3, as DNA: TGTGCCAGCAGCTTAGCGATTCACAATGAGCAGTTCTTC.